This T cell receptor (beta chain) was sequenced in a study of blood T cells in healthy people across ages. This clonotype has more than one count but fewer than ten. A second PCR of roughly 6 to 12 cycles used a sample-barcoded 5' primer and a J-beta primer mix. TCRdb re-derived calls from the 5' RACE reads in MiXCR, one entry per CDR3 protein. The data hold about 570,000 distinct CDR3 sequences, with 25% to 30% observed a single time. The receptor's source is a woman in her 70s in good health. Material: blood.

The CDR3 sequence is CASRPGQGGTGELFF. The DNA of the CDR3 is TGTGCCAGCCGGCCTGGACAGGGAGGAACCGGGGAGCTGTTTTTT. V is TRBV12-3 or TRBV12-4 and J is TRBJ2-2; 8 bases align to TRBD1. The CDR3 has 15 residues. Unmatched junction bases numbered 10, after V lost 8 bases and J lost 5 bases.